This TCR beta chain comes out of a study of blood T cell repertoires in COVID-19. Study at large: Some COVID-19 samples were acute and others convalescent; all came from the United States, Italy and Spain.

Per the study methods: Reference gene primer amplification gave estimated nucleated cell counts. Sequencing used immunoSEQ multiplex PCR; TCRdb keeps in-frame clones, though not all of them. That table gives V, J and clone size, and the DNA gave D and trimming. The sample shows under 250,000 clones, about 86% of them seen only once. Germline values: CDR1 LGHNT, CDR2 FRNRAP. The CDR3 totals 16 residues. V gave up 0 bases and J gave up 0 bases; unmatched junction bases: 5. The chain uses TRBV12-5 and TRBJ2-7, with 7 bases lining up with TRBD2. Sequencing was done on a sample of peripheral blood. This TCR came from a middle-aged man with active or convalescent COVID-19. The CDR3 DNA follows: TGTGCTAGTGGTTTGGTACTTGGGGACTACTCCTACGAGCAGTACTTC. This codes for CASGLVLGDYSYEQYF.